This passage covers 22 T cell receptor beta chains from one sample sequenced in a study of blood T cells in healthy people across ages. Alongside a J-beta primer mix, a sample-barcoded 5' primer served in a second PCR lasting about 7 to 11 cycles. TCRdb re-derived calls from the 5' RACE reads in MiXCR, one entry per CDR3 protein. This sample has under 700,000 distinct CDR3 sequences, with 24% found just once. These data were likewise used in another study, on T cells of mothers and their children.

The sequencing sample was made of blood. These receptors were obtained from a boy under 18 in good health.

A note on this clonotype: Sequence at one end of the junction differs from germline and may be a read error. V gene TRBV7-2 combines with J gene TRBJ1-1; tentative D call: TRBD1 (6 bases). The V gene's germline CDR1 is SGHTA and CDR2 FQGNSA. The CDR3 runs to 14 residues. The CDR3, as DNA: TGTGCCAGCAGCTTAGACGACAGGAACACTGAAACTTTCTTT. Translated, it gives CASSLDDRNTETFF.

The chain joins TRBV2 to TRBJ2-5; weak D call: TRBD1 (5 bases). The ends were cut back, 9 bases at V and 2 bases at J, with 13 bases in the middle. The germline gives CDR1 SNHLY, CDR2 FYNNEI. The CDR3 length is 13 residues. The chain's CDR3 is CASGADRQETQYF. The CDR3 bases are TGTGCCAGTGGGGCGGATCGACAAGAGACCCAGTACTTC.

This clonotype was observed many times. J is TRBJ1-4 and V is TRBV4-2; 8 nucleotides match TRBD1. Germline loops: CDR1 LGHNA, CDR2 YNFKEQ. Trimming took 4 bases from V and 5 from J; bases not matched to a gene: 9. The CDR3 sequence is 16 residues long. As DNA, the CDR3 is TGTGCCAGCAGCCCGACTCGACAGGGGAGGAATGAAAAACTGTTTTTT. Translated: CASSPTRQGRNEKLFF.

This clonotype showed up many times. CDR3 region: CSVTSGRGAKNIQYF. The CDR3 DNA reads TGCAGTGTTACTAGCGGGAGAGGGGCCAAAAACATTCAGTACTTC. The J gene is TRBJ2-4, the V gene TRBV20-1; TRBD2 aligns across 11 bases. The CDR3 is 15 residues long. The V gene's germline CDR1 is DFQATT and CDR2 SNEGSKA (reference sequence). The trim removed 7 bases at V and 1 base at J, leaving 6 bases unmatched.

Note on this clonotype: Because it lacks the conserved phenylalanine or tryptophan at the end, this CDR3 is likely a read error. The gene calls are TRBV20-1 and TRBJ2-1, with D maybe TRBD2 (6 bases). Germline-derived CDR1 and CDR2 are DFQATT and SNEGSKA (reference sequence). V dropped 6 bases and J dropped 3 bases, with 18 bases sitting between them. This CDR3 spans 15 amino acids. In nucleotides, the CDR3 is TGCAGTGCCGGACGGGGCGGGGCCGACTACAATGAGCAGTTCTCC. As protein: CSAGRGGADYNEQFS.

This clonotype was counted a few times. The gene calls are TRBV5-1 and TRBJ1-2; D might be TRBD1 (6 bases). Looked up from germline, CDR1 is SGHRS and CDR2 is YFSETQ. V was shortened by 4 bases and J by 3 bases, with 13 bases between the two germline ends. This CDR3 has 14 amino acids. The CDR3 sequence: CASSRSPGDYGYTF. The CDR3 coding sequence is TGCGCCAGCAGCAGAAGTCCAGGGGACTATGGCTACACCTTC.

The CDR3 reads CARIPFGSRGYKGPRYYEQYF. For the CDR3, the DNA is TGTGCCAGGATACCTTTTGGTTCGCGGGGATATAAGGGACCTCGGTACTACGAGCAGTACTTC. This chain links TRBV6-1 with TRBJ2-7, with D possibly matching TRBD2 (6 bases). CDR1 is MNHNS and CDR2 is SASEGT in the germline V gene. V was shortened by 9 bases and J by 3 bases, with 39 bases between the two germline ends. The CDR3 sequence is 21 residues long.

This clonotype was seen repeatedly, ten times or more. The V call is TRBV28, the J call TRBJ2-4, with unresolved D. Trimming pared 6 bases from V and 0 bases from J, leaving 9 bases between. The CDR3 consists of 14 residues. CDR1 and CDR2 (germline): MDHEN, SYDVKM. CDR3 amino acids: CASSYVIAKNIQYF. CDR3 bases: TGTGCCAGCAGCTACGTAATAGCCAAAAACATTCAGTACTTC.

CDR3 coding DNA: TGCAGCGTTCTAGACAGGGCCAGACCCACAGATACGCAGTATTTT. It yields the protein CSVLDRARPTDTQYF. The chain is built from TRBV29-1 and TRBJ2-3, with 7 bases aligning to TRBD1. Looked up from germline, CDR1 is SQVTM and CDR2 is ANQGSEA. CDR3 length equals 15 residues. The J segment lost 2 bases and the V segment lost 5 bases, leaving 10 bases of the junction unmatched.

In this sample, this clonotype turned up a few times. The chain combines TRBV11-2 with TRBJ2-2, with 8 bases lining up with TRBD2. V dropped 0 bases and J dropped 6; count of bases not matched to a gene: 0. The germline gives CDR1 SGHAT, CDR2 FQNNGV. The CDR3 is 14 amino acids. The DNA of the CDR3 is TGTGCCAGCAGCTTAGAGCGGGGGGCCGGGGAGCTGTTTTTT. Translation: CASSLERGAGELFF.

The chain combines TRBV7-2 with TRBJ2-5; TRBD2 aligns across 7 bases. Unmatched junction bases numbered 11, after V lost 8 bases and J lost 5 bases. Germline lookup yields CDR1 SGHTA and CDR2 FQGNSA. This CDR3 comprises 14 residues. The chain's CDR3 is CASGTTRAKETQYF. Here the CDR3 DNA reads TGTGCCAGCGGGACTACCCGCGCCAAGGAGACCCAGTACTTC.

This chain links TRBV27 with TRBJ1-5; 8 bases are a match to TRBD1. Unmatched junction bases numbered 7, after V lost 6 bases and J lost 6 bases. Per germline, CDR1 MNHEY and CDR2 SMNVEV (reference sequence). This CDR3 spans 14 amino acids. CDR3 in DNA: TGTGCCAGCAGGCCGGACAGGGCAGGTCAGCCCCAGCATTTT. Its translation is CASRPDRAGQPQHF.

This chain links TRBV3-1 with TRBJ2-1; 10 bases are shared with TRBD2. The CDR3 covers 16 residues. After removal of 4 bases from V and 3 bases from J, the junction contained 6 bases not matched to a gene. Germline-derived CDR1 and CDR2 are LGHDT and YNNKEL (reference sequence). DNA of the CDR3: TGTGCCAGCAGCCGAGAACTAGCGGGGATCTACAATGAGCAGTTCTTC. Translating it yields CASSRELAGIYNEQFF.

A few counts support this clonotype. The V and J genes are TRBV18 and TRBJ2-5; 7 nucleotides match TRBD1. The J call may be incorrect, as the DNA end agrees better with TRBJ2-7. Per germline, CDR1 KGHSH and CDR2 LQKENI. CDR3 size: 13 residues. For the CDR3, the DNA is TGTGCCAGCTCACTCACACAGGGGAACGAGCAGTACTTC. Amino acids: CASSLTQGNEQYF.

This clonotype occurred a few times. This chain joins TRBV30 and TRBJ2-1, with D tentatively TRBD2 (5 bases). The CDR3 has 12 amino acids. Germline CDR1 reads GTSNPN; CDR2 reads SVGIG (reference sequence). With 1 base removed from V and 10 bases from J, the gap between germline ends came to 11 bases. The CDR3 DNA follows: TGTGCCTGGAGTGCCGGACTGGAGGAGCAGTTCTTC. Translating it yields CAWSAGLEEQFF.

V gene TRBV7-2 combines with J gene TRBJ2-4; TRBD2 might be the D (7 bases). This CDR3 has 17 residues. V was clipped by 0 bases and J by 12 bases, with 24 bases between them. In germline, CDR1 is SGHTA, CDR2 FQGNSA. Written as DNA, the CDR3 is TGTGCCAGCAGCTTAGCAGGGGGTGTCTCTATTCGGGGGGCTCAGTACTTC. Amino acid sequence: CASSLAGGVSIRGAQYF.

J is TRBJ2-7 and V is TRBV29-1; TRBD2 matches 10 bases. CDR3 length: 16 residues. The germline CDR1 and CDR2 sequences are SQVTM and ANQGSEA. V shed 0 bases, J shed 3 bases, and the junction held 8 bases outside the gene matches. The CDR3 reads CSVEDPTSGVHYEQYF. In nucleotides, the CDR3 is TGCAGCGTTGAAGATCCAACTAGCGGGGTCCACTACGAGCAGTACTTC.

At least ten counts were recorded for this clonotype. V usage is TRBV27 and J usage is TRBJ1-2; D ambiguous. V lost 8 bases, J lost 8 bases, and 15 bases lay in between. This CDR3 is built from 12 residues. Germline values: CDR1 MNHEY, CDR2 SMNVEV (reference sequence). This chain's CDR3 is CASGEGGGGYTF. CDR3 coding DNA: TGTGCCAGCGGGGAGGGAGGAGGAGGCTACACCTTC.

This clonotype was detected a few times. The V gene is TRBV28, the J gene TRBJ1-1; D not certain. The CDR3 is made up of 13 amino acids. The germline V and J ends were trimmed by 3 bases and 5 bases, with 10 bases remaining between them. CDR1 and CDR2 (germline): MDHEN, SYDVKM. The CDR3 nucleotides are TGTGCCAGCAGTTTCCGACCTGGGACTGAAGCTTTCTTT. It encodes CASSFRPGTEAFF.

This clonotype has just a few counts. Written as DNA, the CDR3 is TGTGCCAGCAGTTACTCAACAGGGGGTTCAGTTACTGAAGCTTTCTTT. As protein: CASSYSTGGSVTEAFF. V gene TRBV6-5 combines with J gene TRBJ1-1, with 8 bases lining up with TRBD1. Germline V gives CDR1 MNHEY, CDR2 SVGAGI. CDR3 length: 16 residues. The J segment lost 5 bases and the V segment lost 0 bases, leaving 8 bases of the junction unmatched.

This clonotype was found a few times. The rearrangement joins TRBV27 to TRBJ2-5; D might be TRBD1 (6 bases). The tail of the sequence fits TRBJ2-7 better, so the J call may be wrong. Looked up from germline, CDR1 is MNHEY and CDR2 is SMNVEV (reference sequence). The CDR3 runs 14 residues. The CDR3 here is CASSLQGLGNEQYF. The CDR3 coding sequence is TGTGCCAGCAGTCTACAGGGTCTGGGGAACGAGCAGTACTTC.

The chain has TRBV20-1 and TRBJ1-2, with D possibly being TRBD1 (6 bases). This CDR3 has 12 residues. V lost 6 bases, J lost 6 bases, and 14 bases lay in between. Germline V lookup: CDR1 DFQATT, CDR2 SNEGSKA (reference sequence). CDR3 amino acids: CSALAAGDGYTF. The CDR3 DNA follows: TGCAGTGCCCTGGCGGCAGGGGATGGCTACACCTTC.